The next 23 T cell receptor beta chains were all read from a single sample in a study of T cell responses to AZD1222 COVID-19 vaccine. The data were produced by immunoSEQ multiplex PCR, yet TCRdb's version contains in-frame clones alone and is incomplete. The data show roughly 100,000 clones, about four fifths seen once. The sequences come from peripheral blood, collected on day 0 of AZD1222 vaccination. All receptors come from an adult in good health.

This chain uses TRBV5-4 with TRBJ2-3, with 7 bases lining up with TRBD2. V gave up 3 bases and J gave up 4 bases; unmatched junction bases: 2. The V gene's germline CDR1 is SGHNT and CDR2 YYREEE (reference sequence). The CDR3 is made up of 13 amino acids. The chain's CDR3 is CASSWRGSDTQYF. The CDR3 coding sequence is TGTGCCAGCAGCTGGCGGGGGTCAGATACGCAGTATTTT.

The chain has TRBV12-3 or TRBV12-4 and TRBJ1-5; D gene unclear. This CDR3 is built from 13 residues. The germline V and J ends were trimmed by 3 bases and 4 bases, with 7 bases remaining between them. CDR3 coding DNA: TGTGCCAGCAGTTTTCTGGGGAATCAGCCCCAGCATTTT. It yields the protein CASSFLGNQPQHF.

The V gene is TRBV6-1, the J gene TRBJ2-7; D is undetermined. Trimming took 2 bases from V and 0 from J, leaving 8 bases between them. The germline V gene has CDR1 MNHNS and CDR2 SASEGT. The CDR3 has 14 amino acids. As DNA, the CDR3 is TGTGCCAGCAGTGAATCGGCTGCCTCCTACGAGCAGTACTTC. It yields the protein CASSESAASYEQYF.

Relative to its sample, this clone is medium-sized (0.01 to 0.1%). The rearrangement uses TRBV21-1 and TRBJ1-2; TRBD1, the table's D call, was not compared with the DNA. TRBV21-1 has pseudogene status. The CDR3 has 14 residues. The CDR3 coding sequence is TGTGCCAGCAGCAAAGGACGACAGGTTCCTGGCTACACCTTC. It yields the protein CASSKGRQVPGYTF.

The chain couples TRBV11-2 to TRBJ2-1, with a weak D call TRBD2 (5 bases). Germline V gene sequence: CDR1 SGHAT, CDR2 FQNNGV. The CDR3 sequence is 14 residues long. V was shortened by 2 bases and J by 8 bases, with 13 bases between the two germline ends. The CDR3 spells CASSLHSGSDEQFF. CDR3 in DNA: TGTGCCAGCAGCTTACACTCGGGATCGGATGAGCAGTTCTTC.

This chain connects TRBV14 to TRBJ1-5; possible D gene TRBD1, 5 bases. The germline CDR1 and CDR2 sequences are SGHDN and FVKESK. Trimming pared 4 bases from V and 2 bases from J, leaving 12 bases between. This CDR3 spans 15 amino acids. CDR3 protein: CASSRAGAGNQPQHF. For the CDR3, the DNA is TGTGCCAGCAGCCGCGCTGGGGCCGGCAATCAGCCCCAGCATTTT. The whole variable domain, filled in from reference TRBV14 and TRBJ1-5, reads EAGVTQFPSHSVIEKGQTVTLRCDPISGHDNLYWYRRVMGKEIKFLLHFVKESKQDESGMPNNRFLAERTGGTYSTLKVQPAELEDSGVYFCASSRAGAGNQPQHFGDGTRLSIL.

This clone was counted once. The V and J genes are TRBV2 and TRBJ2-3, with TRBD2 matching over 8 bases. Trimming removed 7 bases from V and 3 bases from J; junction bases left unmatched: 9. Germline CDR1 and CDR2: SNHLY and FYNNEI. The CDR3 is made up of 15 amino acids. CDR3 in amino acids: CASNILGLGTDTQYF. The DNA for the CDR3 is TGTGCCAGCAACATTCTGGGACTAGGTACAGATACGCAGTATTTT.

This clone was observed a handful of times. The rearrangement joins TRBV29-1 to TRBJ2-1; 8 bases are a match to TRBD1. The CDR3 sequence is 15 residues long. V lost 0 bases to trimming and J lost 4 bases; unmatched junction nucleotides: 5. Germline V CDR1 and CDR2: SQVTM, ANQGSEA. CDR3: CSVEDGQGAYNEQFF. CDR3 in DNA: TGCAGCGTTGAAGACGGACAGGGTGCGTACAATGAGCAGTTCTTC.

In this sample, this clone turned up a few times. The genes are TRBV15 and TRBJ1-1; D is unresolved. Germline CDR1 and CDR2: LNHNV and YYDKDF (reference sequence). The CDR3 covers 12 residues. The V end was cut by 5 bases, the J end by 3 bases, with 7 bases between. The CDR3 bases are TGTGCCACCAGCTTTAGGTACACTGAAGCTTTCTTT. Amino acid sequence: CATSFRYTEAFF.

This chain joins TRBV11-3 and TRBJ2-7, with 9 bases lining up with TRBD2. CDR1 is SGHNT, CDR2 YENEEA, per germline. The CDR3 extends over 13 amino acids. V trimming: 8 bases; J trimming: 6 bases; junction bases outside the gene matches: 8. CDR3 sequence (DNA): TGTGCCAGCGGGCCTGGGACTAGCATCGAGCAGTACGTC. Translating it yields CASGPGTSIEQYV.

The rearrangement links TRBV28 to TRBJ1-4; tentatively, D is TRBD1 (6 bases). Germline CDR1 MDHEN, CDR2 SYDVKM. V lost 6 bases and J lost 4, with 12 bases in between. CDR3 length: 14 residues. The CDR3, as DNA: TGTGCCAGCAGCCCGGGGGGCGTTAATGAAAAACTGTTTTTT. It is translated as CASSPGGVNEKLFF.

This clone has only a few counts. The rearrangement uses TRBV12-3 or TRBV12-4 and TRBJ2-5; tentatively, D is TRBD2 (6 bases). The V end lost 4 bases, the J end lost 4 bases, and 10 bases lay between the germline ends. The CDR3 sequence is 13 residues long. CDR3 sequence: CASSSPEGETQYF. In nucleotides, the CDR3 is TGTGCCAGCAGTTCCCCGGAGGGAGAGACCCAGTACTTC.

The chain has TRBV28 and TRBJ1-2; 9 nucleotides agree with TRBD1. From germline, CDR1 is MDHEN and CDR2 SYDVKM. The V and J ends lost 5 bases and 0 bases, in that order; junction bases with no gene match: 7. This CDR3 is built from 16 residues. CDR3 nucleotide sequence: TGTGCCAGCAGTCGTACAGGGGGCCCGCCTAACTATGGCTACACCTTC. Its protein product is CASSRTGGPPNYGYTF.

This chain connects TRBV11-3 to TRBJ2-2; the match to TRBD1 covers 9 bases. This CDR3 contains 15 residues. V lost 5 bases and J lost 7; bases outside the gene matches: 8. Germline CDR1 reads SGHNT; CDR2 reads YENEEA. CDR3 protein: CASSPRDRAVGELFF. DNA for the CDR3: TGTGCCAGCAGCCCCCGGGACAGGGCGGTCGGGGAGCTGTTTTTT. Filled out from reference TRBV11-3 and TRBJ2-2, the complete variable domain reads EAGVVQSPRYKIIEKKQPVAFWCNPISGHNTLYWYLQNLGQGPELLIRYENEEAVDDSQLPKDRFSAERLKGVDSTLKIQPAELGDSAVYLCASSPRDRAVGELFFGEGSRLTVL.

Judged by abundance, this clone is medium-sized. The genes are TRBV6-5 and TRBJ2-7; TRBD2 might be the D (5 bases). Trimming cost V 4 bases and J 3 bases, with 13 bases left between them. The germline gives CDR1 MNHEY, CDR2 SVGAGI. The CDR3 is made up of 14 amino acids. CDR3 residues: CASSFSTGDYEQYV. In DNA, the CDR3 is TGTGCCAGCAGTTTCTCAACCGGGGACTACGAGCAGTACGTC.

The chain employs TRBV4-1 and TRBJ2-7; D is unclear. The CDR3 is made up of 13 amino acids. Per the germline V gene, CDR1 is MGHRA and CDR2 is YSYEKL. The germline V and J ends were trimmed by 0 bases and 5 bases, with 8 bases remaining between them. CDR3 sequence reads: CASSQETRDEQYF. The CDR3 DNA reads TGCGCCAGCAGCCAAGAGACACGGGACGAGCAGTACTTC.

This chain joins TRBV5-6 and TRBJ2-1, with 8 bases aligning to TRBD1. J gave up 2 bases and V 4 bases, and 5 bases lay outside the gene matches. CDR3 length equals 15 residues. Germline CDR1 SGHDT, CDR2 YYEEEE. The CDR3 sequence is CASSIQGGPYNEQFF. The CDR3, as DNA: TGTGCCAGCAGCATACAGGGGGGACCCTACAATGAGCAGTTCTTC.

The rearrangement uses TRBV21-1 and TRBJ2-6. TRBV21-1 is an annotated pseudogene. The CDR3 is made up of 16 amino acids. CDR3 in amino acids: CASSKVGPSGANVLTF. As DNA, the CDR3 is TGTGCCAGCAGCAAGGTCGGACCCTCTGGGGCCAACGTCCTGACTTTC.

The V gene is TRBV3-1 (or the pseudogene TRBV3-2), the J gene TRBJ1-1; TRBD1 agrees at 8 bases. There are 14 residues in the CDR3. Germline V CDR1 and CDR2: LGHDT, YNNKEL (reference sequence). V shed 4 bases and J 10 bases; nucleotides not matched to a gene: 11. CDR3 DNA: TGTGCCAGCAGCCCAGCCGGGACAGGTCGGAGAGCTTTCTTT. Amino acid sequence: CASSPAGTGRRAFF.

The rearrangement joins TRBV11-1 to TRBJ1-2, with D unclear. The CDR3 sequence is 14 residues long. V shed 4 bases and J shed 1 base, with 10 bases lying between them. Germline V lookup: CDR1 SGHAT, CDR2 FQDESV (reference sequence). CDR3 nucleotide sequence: TGTGCCAGCAGCTACGACGGATTTAACTATGGCTACACCTTC. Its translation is CASSYDGFNYGYTF.

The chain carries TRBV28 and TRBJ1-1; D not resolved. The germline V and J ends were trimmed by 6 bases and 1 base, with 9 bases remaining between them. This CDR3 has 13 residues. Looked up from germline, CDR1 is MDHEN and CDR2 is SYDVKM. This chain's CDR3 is CASRKQGNTEAFF. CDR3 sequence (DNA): TGTGCCAGCAGAAAACAAGGGAACACTGAAGCTTTCTTT.

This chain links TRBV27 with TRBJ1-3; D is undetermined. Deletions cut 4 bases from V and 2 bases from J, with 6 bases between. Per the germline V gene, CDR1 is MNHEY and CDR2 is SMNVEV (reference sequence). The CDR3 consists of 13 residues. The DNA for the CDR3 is TGTGCCAGCAGTTCAGAGGCTGGAAACACCATATATTTT. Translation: CASSSEAGNTIYF.

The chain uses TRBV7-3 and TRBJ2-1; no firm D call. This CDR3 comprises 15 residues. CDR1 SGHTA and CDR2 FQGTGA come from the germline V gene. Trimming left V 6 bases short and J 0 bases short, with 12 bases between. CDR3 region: CASSGSASSYNEQFF. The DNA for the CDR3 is TGTGCCAGCAGTGGATCAGCTAGCTCCTACAATGAGCAGTTCTTC.